Below are 28 T cell receptor beta chains sequenced from a single sample in a study of patients and donors after allogeneic stem cell transplantation. TCRdb fed the RT-PCR reads into MiXCR, producing one record per CDR3 protein. The sample consists of over 25,000 distinct CDR3 sequences, 35% to 40% of them appearing once. The sequencing input was blood, either unsorted or a sorted T cell fraction (not recorded which). These TCRs come from a human donor who was either an allogeneic HSCT recipient or a stem cell or donor lymphocyte infusion donor (not recorded which). It is not recorded whose cells these are; they may come from a transplant donor.

Only one count was recorded for this clonotype. Here the CDR3 reads CATSTLGRDRGGNTIYF. The CDR3 DNA sequence: TGTGCCACCAGCACCCTAGGCCGGGACAGGGGTGGAAACACCATATATTTT. The gene calls are TRBV15 and TRBJ1-3, with 10 bases that match TRBD1. Trimming cost V 4 bases and J 3 bases; bases outside gene matches: 9. CDR1 is LNHNV and CDR2 is YYDKDF in the germline V gene (reference sequence). This CDR3 is built from 17 residues.

V gene TRBV29-1 combines with J gene TRBJ1-6, with D unclear. Germline CDR1 and CDR2: SQVTM and ANQGSEA. Trimming cost V 3 bases and J 6 bases, with 9 bases left between them. The CDR3 loop spans 13 amino acids. The DNA for the CDR3 is TGCAGCGTTGAGGAAGGGTCTAATTCACCCCTCCACTTT. Protein: CSVEEGSNSPLHF.

This clonotype was seen a few times. The chain's CDR3 is CASSPGAGQETQYF. CDR3 DNA: TGTGCCAGCTCACCAGGCGCAGGGCAGGAGACCCAGTACTTC. This chain uses TRBV18 with TRBJ2-5; D perhaps matches TRBD1 (5 bases). The CDR3 consists of 14 residues. V lost 2 bases and J lost 5, with 12 bases in between. Germline loops: CDR1 KGHSH, CDR2 LQKENI.

This clonotype was recorded at least ten times. This chain links TRBV7-8 with TRBJ1-1; the D is unclear. The CDR3 consists of 14 residues. V was trimmed by 1 base and J by 4 bases, leaving 10 bases between them. Per germline, CDR1 SGHVS and CDR2 FQNEAQ. In DNA form, the CDR3 reads TGTGCCAGCAGCTTAGAGAGGACGCTCACTGAAGCTTTCTTT. As protein: CASSLERTLTEAFF.

The chain combines TRBV12-3 or TRBV12-4 with TRBJ2-4; the D gene is possibly TRBD2 (6 bases). The V end was cut by 6 bases, the J end by 0 bases, with 15 bases between. The CDR3 spans 16 residues. The CDR3 DNA is TGTGCCAGCAGAACCGATAGCGGTCTAGCCAAAAACATTCAGTACTTC. Amino acid sequence: CASRTDSGLAKNIQYF.

The sample holds many counts of this clonotype. The V and J genes are TRBV24-1 and TRBJ1-5; 10 bases agree with TRBD1. CDR1 KGHDR and CDR2 SFDVKD come from the germline V gene. The CDR3 length is 15 residues. The V and J ends lost 3 bases and 7 bases, in that order; junction bases with no gene match: 5. The CDR3 coding sequence is TGTGCCACCAGTGATACCGGGACAGGGGACCAGCCCCAGCATTTT. Protein sequence: CATSDTGTGDQPQHF.

V usage is TRBV29-1 and J usage is TRBJ2-5, with D possibly TRBD1 on 6 matching bases. The CDR3 length is 12 residues. Germline lookup yields CDR1 SQVTM and CDR2 ANQGSEA. Trimming stripped 6 bases from V and 3 bases from J, with 11 bases between. The CDR3 reads CSVTGQKETQYF. CDR3 DNA: TGCAGCGTGACCGGACAGAAAGAGACCCAGTACTTC.

This clonotype was counted between two and nine times. The J gene is TRBJ1-2, the V gene TRBV7-2; D gene unclear. CDR3 length equals 13 residues. The germline V gene has CDR1 SGHTA and CDR2 FQGNSA. The V and J ends lost 0 bases and 4 bases respectively, with 6 bases between them. CDR3: CASSLAESYGYTF. As DNA, the CDR3 is TGTGCCAGCAGCTTAGCCGAATCCTATGGCTACACCTTC.

The genes are TRBV4-2 and TRBJ1-1, with 7 bases matching TRBD1. CDR1 and CDR2 from the germline V gene are LGHNA and YNFKEQ. The length of the CDR3 is 15 residues. Trimming cost V 7 bases and J 2 bases; bases outside gene matches: 10. The CDR3 coding sequence is TGTGCCAGCAACCCCAGGGGGAGAAAAAACACTGAAGCTTTCTTT. This gives the protein CASNPRGRKNTEAFF.

This clonotype was observed a few times. This chain joins TRBV10-3 and TRBJ1-2; 8 bases are a match to TRBD1. This CDR3 has 13 residues. V shed 10 bases, J shed 7 bases, and the junction held 11 bases outside the gene matches. The germline CDR1 and CDR2 sequences are ENHRY and SYGVKD. CDR3 coding DNA: TGTGCCACCGCTTTGTCGGACAGGGCTGGCTACACCTTC. Translating gives CATALSDRAGYTF.

In this sample, this clonotype turned up many times. This chain uses TRBV2 with TRBJ1-2; perhaps TRBD1 as D (5 bases). The germline V gene has CDR1 SNHLY and CDR2 FYNNEI. CDR3 length: 17 amino acids. Trimming left V 6 bases short and J 2 bases short, with 22 bases between. The CDR3 DNA sequence: TGTGCCAGCAGGGCCCGATCAGGGAACTTTTGGAACTATGGCTACACCTTC. It is translated as CASRARSGNFWNYGYTF. Combining the CDR3 with reference TRBV2 and TRBJ1-2 gives the whole variable domain EPEVTQTPSHQVTQMGQEVILRCVPISNHLYFYWYRQILGQKVEFLVSFYNNEISEKSEIFDDQFSVERPDGSNFTLKIRSTKLEDSAMYFCASRARSGNFWNYGYTFGSGTRLTVV.

In its sample, this clonotype was seen a few times. The V gene is TRBV7-3, the J gene TRBJ1-5, with D possibly matching TRBD1 (5 bases). CDR1 SGHTA and CDR2 FQGTGA come from the germline V gene. V dropped 5 bases and J dropped 7 bases, with 12 bases sitting between them. The CDR3 extends over 13 amino acids. CDR3 DNA: TGTGCCAGCAGCCCAAAGAGGGGACAGCCCCAGCATTTT. It is translated as CASSPKRGQPQHF. The variable domain in full, completed from reference TRBV7-3 and TRBJ1-5, reads GAGVSQTPSNKVTEKGKYVELRCDPISGHTALYWYRQSLGQGPEFLIYFQGTGAADDSGLPNDRFFAVRPEGSVSTLKIQRTERGDSAVYLCASSPKRGQPQHFGDGTRLSIL.

This clonotype came up a few times. This chain joins TRBV6-2 or TRBV6-3 and TRBJ1-1; TRBD1 is a possible D gene (6 bases). Germline V CDR1 and CDR2: MNHEY, SVGEGT. The CDR3 length is 12 residues. Trimming took 7 bases from V and 5 from J, leaving 11 bases between them. DNA for the CDR3: TGTGCCAGCACACAGGGTTATACTGAAGCTTTCTTT. Translated, it gives CASTQGYTEAFF.

V is TRBV12-3 or TRBV12-4 and J is TRBJ1-5; TRBD1 matches 7 bases. This CDR3 is 14 amino acids long. Trimming took 3 bases from V and 6 from J; bases not matched to a gene: 5. The CDR3 nucleotides read TGTGCCAGCAGTTTGTTGGACAGGACTCAGCCCCAGCATTTT. It encodes CASSLLDRTQPQHF.

The rearrangement joins TRBV20-1 to TRBJ1-1, with TRBD1 as a possible D gene (5 bases). CDR1 is DFQATT and CDR2 is SNEGSKA in the germline V gene (reference sequence). The CDR3 consists of 17 residues. Between the trimmed V and J ends, which lost 1 base and 4 bases, there was a span of 22 bases. This chain's CDR3 is CSARVIGDETAATEAFF. The CDR3 DNA follows: TGCAGTGCTAGAGTTATTGGGGACGAAACGGCGGCCACTGAAGCTTTCTTT.

This clonotype appeared a few times. The rearrangement joins TRBV7-2 to TRBJ1-5; D remains ambiguous. CDR1 is SGHTA and CDR2 is FQGNSA in the germline V gene. The CDR3 is 13 amino acids. Deletions cut 2 bases from V and 0 bases from J, with 2 bases between. The CDR3 loop reads CASSLTSNQPQHF. CDR3 nucleotide sequence: TGTGCCAGCAGCTTAACTAGCAATCAGCCCCAGCATTTT.

The rearrangement uses TRBV15 and TRBJ2-1; the D is unclear. Trimming removed 5 bases from V and 6 bases from J, with 8 bases in between. Germline loops: CDR1 LNHNV, CDR2 YYDKDF (reference sequence). The CDR3 runs 12 residues. For the CDR3, the DNA is TGTGCCACCAGCCGAAAGTCCAATGAGCAGTTCTTC. As protein: CATSRKSNEQFF. Drawing the rest from reference TRBV15 and TRBJ2-1, the complete variable domain is DAMVIQNPRYQVTQFGKPVTLSCSQTLNHNVMYWYQQKSSQAPKLLFHYYDKDFNNEADTPDNFQSRRPNTSFCFLDIRSPGLGDTAMYLCATSRKSNEQFFGPGTRLTVL.

The V and J genes are TRBV20-1 and TRBJ1-2; no definite D call. The V and J ends lost 6 bases and 0 bases respectively, with 20 bases between them. In germline, CDR1 is DFQATT, CDR2 SNEGSKA (reference sequence). This CDR3 region has 16 residues. The CDR3 region has the DNA TGCAGTGCCAACCCTTGGACCGCGTCAACTAACTATGGCTACACCTTC. Encoded protein: CSANPWTASTNYGYTF.

The CDR3 DNA sequence: TGTGCCAGCAGGCCCAGGGGAAGCCCTGGAAACACCATATATTTT. The encoded protein is CASRPRGSPGNTIYF. This chain links TRBV7-2 with TRBJ1-3; weak D call: TRBD1 (6 bases). CDR3 size: 15 residues. V was trimmed by 6 bases and J by 2 bases, leaving 14 bases between them. Germline V gene sequence: CDR1 SGHTA, CDR2 FQGNSA. The variable domain in full, completed from reference TRBV7-2 and TRBJ1-3, reads GAGVSQSPSNKVTEKGKDVELRCDPISGHTALYWYRQSLGQGLEFLIYFQGNSAPDKSGLPSDRFSAERTGGSVSTLTIQRTQQEDSAVYLCASRPRGSPGNTIYFGEGSWLTVV.

The V gene is TRBV5-1, the J gene TRBJ1-1; TRBD1 is a possible D gene (6 bases). CDR3 length equals 14 residues. Per germline, CDR1 SGHRS and CDR2 YFSETQ. Trimming took off 0 bases at V and 4 bases at J, with 10 bases between the two ends. The CDR3 nucleotides read TGCGCCAGCAGCTTGGGGACAGCCGCCACTGAAGCTTTCTTT. Translating it yields CASSLGTAATEAFF.

This clonotype came up a few times. The rearrangement joins TRBV7-2 to TRBJ2-5; D possibly matches TRBD1 or TRBD2 (6 bases each). Trimming stripped 2 bases from V and 2 bases from J, with 12 bases between. CDR3 length equals 15 residues. Germline-derived CDR1 and CDR2 are SGHTA and FQGNSA. Here the CDR3 reads CASSLQGGIQETQYF. The CDR3 bases are TGTGCCAGCAGCTTACAAGGGGGGATTCAAGAGACCCAGTACTTC.

In its sample, this clonotype was seen a few times. V gene TRBV6-5 combines with J gene TRBJ1-1; a possible D gene is TRBD1 (6 bases). Germline loops: CDR1 MNHEY, CDR2 SVGAGI. The V gene lost 6 bases and the J gene lost 2 bases, with 16 bases spanning the gap. The CDR3 totals 15 residues. The CDR3 DNA reads as TGTGCCAGCAGCCCCGGGGGGGCAGGTAACACTGAAGCTTTCTTT. Translation: CASSPGGAGNTEAFF.

This clonotype was counted at least ten times. This chain links TRBV24-1 with TRBJ1-1, with D hard to call. V was shortened by 1 base and J by 7 bases, with 15 bases between the two germline ends. Germline V CDR1 and CDR2: KGHDR, SFDVKD. The CDR3 is 15 residues long. In nucleotides, the CDR3 is TGTGCCACCAGTGATTTCCCGCTAAAGACATTTGAAGCTTTCTTT. This sequence encodes CATSDFPLKTFEAFF.

The rearrangement joins TRBV7-3 to TRBJ1-6, with D hard to call. The CDR3 runs 13 residues. V was pared by 3 bases and J by 8 bases, with 8 bases between. Germline CDR1 SGHTA, CDR2 FQGTGA. The CDR3 coding sequence is TGTGCCAGCAGCTTCACGAGGGATTCACCCCTCCACTTT. It codes for CASSFTRDSPLHF.

The rearrangement uses TRBV24-1 and TRBJ2-3, with TRBD2 matching 9 bases. Unmatched junction bases numbered 13, after V lost 5 bases and J lost 8 bases. CDR1 and CDR2 from the germline V gene are KGHDR and SFDVKD. This CDR3 comprises 16 residues. The CDR3 DNA reads TGTGCCACCAGTGGAAGAGGCGGGGGGGGCGTGGGTACGCAGTATTTT. This codes for CATSGRGGGGVGTQYF.

J is TRBJ2-3 and V is TRBV7-2, with D unresolved. Germline loops: CDR1 SGHTA, CDR2 FQGNSA. The CDR3 is 12 residues long. V lost 5 bases to trimming and J lost 6 bases, with 9 bases between them. The CDR3 is CASSQIGDTQYF. CDR3 bases: TGTGCCAGCAGCCAAATTGGGGATACGCAGTATTTT.

The V and J genes are TRBV6-1 and TRBJ1-2; no firm D call. This CDR3 region has 9 residues. Germline V CDR1 and CDR2: MNHNS, SASEGT. The V end lost 7 bases, the J end lost 6 bases, and 3 bases lay between the germline ends. DNA of the CDR3: TGTGCCAGCAACGATGGCTACACCTTC. Translation gives CASNDGYTF.

This clonotype was detected only a few times. J is TRBJ2-3 and V is TRBV29-1; 13 nucleotides align to TRBD2. This CDR3 has 14 amino acids. Germline V gene data show CDR1 as SQVTM and CDR2 as ANQGSEA. Unmatched junction bases numbered 1, after V lost 3 bases and J lost 4 bases. The CDR3 spells CSVDTSGGADTQYF. The CDR3 DNA sequence: TGCAGCGTTGACACTAGCGGGGGGGCAGATACGCAGTATTTT.